This T cell receptor beta chain was captured by sequencing in a study of technical replicates of blood from a few donors. The assay was immunoSEQ multiplex PCR, and TCRdb's table has in-frame clones only and misses some. In the table there are more than 90,000 clones, 85% to 95% of which are singletons. Sample: T cells isolated from PBMCs. The source is a human donor in good health.

CDR3 nucleotide sequence: TGCGCCAGCAGCCAAGCGACAGTTGCGCCCGTAGAAGCTTTCTTT. As protein: CASSQATVAPVEAFF. The rearrangement joins TRBV4-1 to TRBJ1-1, with D maybe TRBD1 (5 bases). Trimming removed 1 base from V and 8 bases from J, with 17 bases in between. The germline V gene has CDR1 MGHRA and CDR2 YSYEKL. CDR3 size: 15 residues.